What follows are 12 T cell receptor beta chains derived from one specimen sequenced in a study of CXCR3-negative and CXCR3-positive naive CD8 T cells. General study points: TRB CDR3s were more hydrophobic in CXCR3-positive than in CXCR3-negative naive cells.

For these TCRs, the target antigens are not known. Via 5' RACE with UMI labels, TRB cDNA libraries were prepared. TCRdb reprocessed the 5' RACE reads, with one entry per CDR3 protein and no DNA. Found here are about 150,000 distinct CDR3 sequences; the top ten clones hold approximately 0.51%. The specimen sequenced was naive CXCR3+ CD8+ T cells from blood. Subset denoted: CD45RO-CCR7+CD27+CD95- naive CD8+ T cells expressing CXCR3 (TNR3+). These receptors were collected from a human donor in good health. Some clones in this sample may be carry-over from other donors' samples.

The chain couples TRBV20-1 to TRBJ2-1; TCRdb proposes TRBD1, but this gene call is untestable without DNA. This CDR3 contains 14 residues. Per the germline V gene, CDR1 is DFQATT and CDR2 is SNEGSKA (reference sequence). CDR3 loop: CSARDLGGQSEQFF.

The V and J genes are TRBV5-1 and TRBJ2-2; the TRBD2 assignment by TCRdb is unverifiable without DNA. The CDR3 length is 14 residues. Looked up from germline, CDR1 is SGHRS and CDR2 is YFSETQ. This CDR3 is CASSWTEGTGELFF.

The J gene is TRBJ1-2, the V gene TRBV29-1. Germline values: CDR1 SQVTM, CDR2 ANQGSEA. The CDR3 covers 11 residues. The chain's CDR3 is CSVPRGVGYTF.

The rearrangement links TRBV10-3 to TRBJ1-1; TCRdb indicates TRBD1, and absent DNA this call remains unverified. This CDR3 region has 15 residues. Germline V lookup: CDR1 ENHRY, CDR2 SYGVKD. CDR3 amino acids: CAISDREGRTTEAFF.

The V and J genes are TRBV29-1 and TRBJ1-2; TCRdb's assignment of TRBD1 cannot be checked, as there is no DNA. The germline CDR1 and CDR2 sequences are SQVTM and ANQGSEA. The CDR3 runs 11 residues. The CDR3 protein is CSVGQGGGYTF. Full variable domain (outside the CDR3, taken from reference TRBV29-1 and TRBJ1-2): SAVISQKPSRDICQRGTSLTIQCQVDSQVTMMFWYRQQPGQSLTLIATANQGSEATYESGFVIDKFPISRPNLTFSTLTVSNMSPEDSSIYLCSVGQGGGYTFGSGTRLTVV.

The chain couples TRBV5-1 to TRBJ1-1; TCRdb calls TRBD1, which cannot be checked without DNA. Germline CDR1 reads SGHRS; CDR2 reads YFSETQ. CDR3 size: 16 residues. The CDR3 is CASSHLDSNLGAEAFF.

The J gene is TRBJ2-5, the V gene TRBV12-3 or TRBV12-4; TCRdb's D gene call, TRBD2, goes unchecked for lack of DNA. This CDR3 is 20 amino acids long. This chain's CDR3 is CASSYDWHDSGTSGPETQYF.

This chain connects TRBV20-1 to TRBJ2-5; TCRdb calls TRBD2, which cannot be checked without DNA. Germline V gene data show CDR1 as DFQATT and CDR2 as SNEGSKA (reference sequence). The length of the CDR3 is 18 residues. CDR3 sequence: CSARGGNRAQGPQETQYF.

The chain uses TRBV7-3 and TRBJ1-2. From germline, CDR1 is SGHTA and CDR2 FQGTGA. The CDR3 contains 13 residues. CDR3: CASSLTQSLGYTF.

This chain uses TRBV7-2 with TRBJ2-5. Germline V CDR1 and CDR2: SGHTA, FQGNSA. The CDR3 length is 16 residues. The CDR3: CASSLRLAGYQETQYF. The variable domain in full, with the rest retrieved from reference TRBV7-2 and TRBJ2-5, is GAGVSQSPSNKVTEKGKDVELRCDPISGHTALYWYRQSLGQGLEFLIYFQGNSAPDKSGLPSDRFSAERTGGSVSTLTIQRTQQEDSAVYLCASSLRLAGYQETQYFGPGTRLLVL.

This rearrangement joins TRBV7-9 to TRBJ2-1. The CDR3 runs 13 residues. Germline assignment: CDR1 SEHNR and CDR2 FQNEAQ (reference sequence). CDR3 protein: CASSSTPSNEQFF.

V and J are TRBV20-1 and TRBJ1-2; there is no DNA to check the TCRdb D call of TRBD1. Germline assignment: CDR1 DFQATT and CDR2 SNEGSKA (reference sequence). The CDR3 has 15 residues. The CDR3 region is CSARNRDSPNYGYTF.